This T cell receptor beta chain derives from a study of T cells in severe cutaneous drug reactions. Frequency places this clonotype as medium-sized. Sequenced patients had Stevens-Johnson syndrome or toxic epidermal necrolysis caused by carbamazepine. The iRepertoire multiplex PCR system with TCR subtype-specific primers built both bulk and single-cell libraries. TCRdb reprocessed the multiplex PCR reads and reports one entry per CDR3 protein, with no DNA. Across around 2,000 distinct CDR3 sequences, the top ten clones capture less than 20% of the sample. The sequence came from a human donor with Stevens-Johnson syndrome, a severe cutaneous drug reaction. The specimen sequenced was PBMCs.

CDR3 protein: CASSLASYNEQFF. This rearrangement joins TRBV5-1 to TRBJ2-1. Germline CDR1 reads SGHRS; CDR2 reads YFSETQ. This CDR3 is 13 amino acids long.